Presented here are 17 T cell receptor beta chains from one specimen sequenced in a study of CD4 and CD8 cells across lung adenocarcinoma regions. TCRdb recomputed calls from the PCR reads with MiXCR, one row per CDR3 protein. The table has around 20,000 distinct CDR3 sequences, roughly 51% seen once. Specimen: CD8+ T cells from the center of a lung tumor. Source of these receptors: a female donor with lung adenocarcinoma. The CD4 and CD8 labels of this study may be unreliable.

The chain carries TRBV23-1 and TRBJ2-1; D not resolved. Matching the DNA end better, TRBJ2-7 makes the J call doubtful. TRBV23-1 is an open reading frame, and its role is uncertain. The CDR3 runs 16 residues. The CDR3 nucleotides read TGCGCCAGCAGTATAACAATCGGAGAGAGATACTACGAGCAGTACGTC. Translated: CASSITIGERYYEQYV.

Here the CDR3 reads CASSIFGQGPSPLHF. DNA of the CDR3: TGTGCCAGCAGTATCTTTGGACAGGGACCTTCACCCCTCCACTTT. The genes are TRBV6-2 or TRBV6-3 and TRBJ1-6; 8 bases agree with TRBD1. The germline CDR1 and CDR2 sequences are MNHEY and SVGEGT. V was clipped by 5 bases and J by 9 bases; unmatched bases: 9. CDR3 length: 15 amino acids.

Sample share makes this clonotype medium-sized. The gene calls are TRBV7-2 and TRBJ2-1; D is perhaps TRBD1 (6 bases). Germline CDR1 reads SGHTA; CDR2 reads FQGNSA. The CDR3 totals 16 residues. V lost 1 base and J lost 5, with 15 bases in between. The CDR3 region is CASSLVRQAGHNEQFF. Here the CDR3 DNA reads TGTGCCAGCAGCTTAGTAAGACAGGCTGGGCACAATGAGCAGTTCTTC.

By share of the sample, this clonotype is medium-sized (0.01 to 0.1%). This chain links TRBV7-2 with TRBJ2-5, with TRBD2 as a possible D gene (7 bases). Germline V gene sequence: CDR1 SGHTA, CDR2 FQGNSA. The germline V and J ends were trimmed by 1 base and 4 bases, with 16 bases remaining between them. The CDR3 is 16 residues long. The CDR3 nucleotides read TGTGCCAGCAGCTTAGGGCAAGGAGGGGGGGGAGAGACCCAGTACTTC. This translates into CASSLGQGGGGETQYF.

CDR3 sequence (DNA): TGTGCCAGCAGGGTAGAGCCACAAAGGCCTCAGTACTTC. It specifies CASRVEPQRPQYF. The J gene is TRBJ2-4, the V gene TRBV6-1; D is undetermined. Germline values: CDR1 MNHNS, CDR2 SASEGT. The CDR3 length is 13 residues. The ends were cut back, 6 bases at V and 12 bases at J, with 18 bases in the middle.

The gene calls are TRBV3-1 and TRBJ1-2; the D gene is possibly TRBD1 (5 bases). V gave up 3 bases and J gave up 3 bases, with 8 bases separating them. This CDR3 comprises 13 residues. The V gene's germline CDR1 is LGHDT and CDR2 YNNKEL (reference sequence). The CDR3 DNA is TGTGCCAGCAGCCAGGGACTAGACTATGGCTACACCTTC. Its protein is CASSQGLDYGYTF.

The rearrangement joins TRBV4-2 to TRBJ2-1, with 11 bases matching TRBD2. CDR3 length: 17 residues. V gave up 3 bases and J gave up 0 bases; unmatched junction bases: 4. CDR1 and CDR2 (germline): LGHNA, YNFKEQ. This chain's CDR3 is CASSQLTSGISYNEQFF. The CDR3 bases are TGTGCCAGCAGCCAGTTGACTAGCGGGATCTCCTACAATGAGCAGTTCTTC.

V and J are TRBV27 and TRBJ2-1; weak D call: TRBD2 (5 bases). The CDR3 totals 12 residues. Trimming cost V 1 base and J 15 bases, with 13 bases left between them. Per the germline V gene, CDR1 is MNHEY and CDR2 is SMNVEV (reference sequence). In DNA, the CDR3 is TGTGCCAGCAGTTTATTCGGAGGCGTCTCGTTCTTC. Translating it yields CASSLFGGVSFF.

The chain employs TRBV27 and TRBJ1-1; tentatively, D is TRBD1 (6 bases). The germline V and J ends were trimmed by 2 bases and 4 bases, with 11 bases remaining between them. The CDR3 has 14 residues. Germline CDR1 MNHEY, CDR2 SMNVEV (reference sequence). The CDR3 here is CASSLRDTSTEAFF. In DNA, the CDR3 is TGTGCCAGCAGTTTAAGGGACACAAGCACTGAAGCTTTCTTT.

This clonotype was counted only a few times. The rearrangement joins TRBV6-1 to TRBJ2-5, with D possibly TRBD1 on 5 matching bases. Gene TRBJ2-7 matches the end of the DNA better, so the J call may be wrong. CDR1 is MNHNS, CDR2 SASEGT, per germline. CDR3 length: 14 residues. The DNA of the CDR3 is TGTGCCAGCAGTGTTACTGGGGCTCGGGACGAGCAGTACTTC. Translated, it gives CASSVTGARDEQYF.

At least ten counts were recorded for this clonotype. J is TRBJ2-1 and V is TRBV4-1, with D hard to call. Near its end, the DNA agrees better with TRBJ2-5, so the J call may be wrong. Germline CDR1 and CDR2: MGHRA and YSYEKL. This CDR3 has 14 residues. The CDR3 DNA follows: TGCGCCAGCAGCCAACCCGGGTCCCAAGAGACCCAGTACTTC. It codes for CASSQPGSQETQYF.

The V call is TRBV4-1, the J call TRBJ2-2, with 9 positions matching TRBD2. V trimming: 5 bases; J trimming: 0 bases; junction bases outside the gene matches: 4. Germline assignment: CDR1 MGHRA and CDR2 YSYEKL. The CDR3 is 16 residues long. Here the CDR3 reads CASSYRLAANTGELFF. The DNA for the CDR3 is TGCGCCAGCAGCTACCGACTAGCGGCGAACACCGGGGAGCTGTTTTTT.

By sample fraction, this clonotype is medium-sized (0.01 to 0.1%). The V call is TRBV6-1, the J call TRBJ2-1; D possibly corresponds to TRBD2 (6 bases). Trimming removed 2 bases from V and 5 bases from J, with 10 bases in between. Germline CDR1 MNHNS, CDR2 SASEGT. CDR3 length: 14 residues. DNA for the CDR3: TGTGCCAGCAGTGAACTAGCGAACCACAATGAGCAGTTCTTC. This encodes CASSELANHNEQFF.

Regarding this clonotype: No conserved phenylalanine or tryptophan is present at the end of the CDR3, so a read error is the likely explanation. The gene calls are TRBV6-1 and TRBJ2-5, with D perhaps TRBD1 (5 bases). The J call may be mistaken, given a closer DNA end match to TRBJ2-1. The CDR3 loop spans 14 amino acids. Germline CDR1 MNHNS, CDR2 SASEGT. The CDR3 coding sequence is TGTGCCAGCAGGGACAACGTCCTCCAAGAGTCCCAGTTCTTG. Translated: CASRDNVLQESQFL.

The chain links TRBV7-2 to TRBJ2-1; 13 bases are shared with TRBD2. V lost 3 bases, J lost 7 bases, and 6 bases stayed unmatched. The CDR3 loop spans 16 amino acids. In germline, CDR1 is SGHTA, CDR2 FQGNSA. In DNA, the CDR3 is TGTGCCAGCAGCTTGCCCGGGACTAGCGGGGCAAATGAGCAGTTCTTC. Translation: CASSLPGTSGANEQFF.

This clonotype was counted only a few times. CDR3 region: CASSLAGQTDTQYF. DNA of the CDR3: TGTGCCAGCAGCCTAGCGGGGCAAACAGATACGCAGTATTTT. The chain joins TRBV7-3 to TRBJ2-3, with 9 positions matching TRBD2. The CDR3 is 14 amino acids. V trimming: 5 bases; J trimming: 3 bases; junction bases outside the gene matches: 3. The V gene's germline CDR1 is SGHTA and CDR2 FQGTGA.

This clonotype has ten or more counts. The chain uses TRBV6-1 and TRBJ1-2, with no clear D. Germline-derived CDR1 and CDR2 are MNHNS and SASEGT. V lost 4 bases and J 4 bases, leaving 10 bases between the germline ends. The CDR3 is 13 residues long. The CDR3 sequence is CASSVGRAYGYTF. The CDR3 DNA sequence: TGTGCCAGCAGTGTTGGCAGAGCCTATGGCTACACCTTC.